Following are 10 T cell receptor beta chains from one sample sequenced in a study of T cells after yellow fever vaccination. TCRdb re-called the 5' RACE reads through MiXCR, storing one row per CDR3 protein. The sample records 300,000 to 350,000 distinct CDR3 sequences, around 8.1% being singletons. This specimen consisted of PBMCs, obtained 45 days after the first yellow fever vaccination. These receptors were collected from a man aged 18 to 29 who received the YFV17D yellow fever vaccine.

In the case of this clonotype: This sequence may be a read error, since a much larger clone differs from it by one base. CDR3 bases: TGTGCCAGCAGTTTTGCCCGAATTCAGCCCCAGCATTTT. Amino acid sequence: CASSFARIQPQHF. The chain carries TRBV12-3 or TRBV12-4 and TRBJ1-5; D not resolved. V was clipped by 3 bases and J by 6 bases, with 9 bases between them. The CDR3 extends over 13 amino acids.

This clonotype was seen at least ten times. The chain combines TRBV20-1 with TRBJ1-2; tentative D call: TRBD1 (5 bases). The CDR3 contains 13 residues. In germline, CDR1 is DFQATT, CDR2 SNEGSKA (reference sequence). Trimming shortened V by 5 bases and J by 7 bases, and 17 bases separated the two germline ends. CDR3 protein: CSARSQGDVGYTF. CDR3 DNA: TGCAGTGCTCGGTCCCAAGGGGATGTTGGCTACACCTTC.

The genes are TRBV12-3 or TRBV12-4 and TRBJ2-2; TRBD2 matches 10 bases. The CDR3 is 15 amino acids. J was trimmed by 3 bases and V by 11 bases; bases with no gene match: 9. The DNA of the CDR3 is TGTGCCGCCCGAGAGCGGGGGGGCGACACCGGGGAGCTGTTTTTT. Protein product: CAARERGGDTGELFF.

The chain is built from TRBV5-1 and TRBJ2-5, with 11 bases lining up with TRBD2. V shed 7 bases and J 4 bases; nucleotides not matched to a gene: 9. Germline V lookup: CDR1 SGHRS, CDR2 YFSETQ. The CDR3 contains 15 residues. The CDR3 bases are TGCGCCAGCCGGCTAGCGGGGGGAGGTAGAGAGACCCAGTACTTC. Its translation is CASRLAGGGRETQYF.

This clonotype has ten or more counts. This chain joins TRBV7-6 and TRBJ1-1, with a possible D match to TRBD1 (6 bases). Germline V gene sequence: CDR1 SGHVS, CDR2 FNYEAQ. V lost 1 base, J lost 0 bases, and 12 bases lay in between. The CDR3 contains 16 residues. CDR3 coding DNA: TGTGCCAGCAGCTTAGGGGTAACAGGGTTGAACACTGAAGCTTTCTTT. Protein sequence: CASSLGVTGLNTEAFF. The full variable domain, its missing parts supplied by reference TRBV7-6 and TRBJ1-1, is GAGVSQSPRYKVTKRGQDVALRCDPISGHVSLYWYRQALGQGPEFLTYFNYEAQQDKSGLPNDRFSAERPEGSISTLTIQRTEQRDSAMYRCASSLGVTGLNTEAFFGQGTRLTVV.

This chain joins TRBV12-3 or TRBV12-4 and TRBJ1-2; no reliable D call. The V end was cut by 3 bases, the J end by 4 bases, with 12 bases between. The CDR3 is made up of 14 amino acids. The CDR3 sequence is CASSLLRSSYGYTF. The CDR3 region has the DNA TGTGCCAGCAGTTTGCTCCGCAGCTCCTATGGCTACACCTTC.

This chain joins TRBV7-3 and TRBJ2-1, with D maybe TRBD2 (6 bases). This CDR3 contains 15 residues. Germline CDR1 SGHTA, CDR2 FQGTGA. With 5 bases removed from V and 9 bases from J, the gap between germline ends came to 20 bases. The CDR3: CASSPYYAPGAEQFF. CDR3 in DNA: TGTGCCAGCAGCCCTTATTATGCTCCGGGAGCTGAGCAGTTCTTC. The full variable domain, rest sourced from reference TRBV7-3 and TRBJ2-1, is GAGVSQTPSNKVTEKGKYVELRCDPISGHTALYWYRQSLGQGPEFLIYFQGTGAADDSGLPNDRFFAVRPEGSVSTLKIQRTERGDSAVYLCASSPYYAPGAEQFFGPGTRLTVL.

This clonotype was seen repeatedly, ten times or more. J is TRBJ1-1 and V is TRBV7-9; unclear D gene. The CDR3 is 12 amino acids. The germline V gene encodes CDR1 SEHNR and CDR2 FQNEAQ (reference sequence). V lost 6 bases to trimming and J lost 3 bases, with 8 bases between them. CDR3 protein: CASSFTDTEAFF. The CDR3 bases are TGTGCCAGCAGTTTCACGGACACTGAAGCTTTCTTT.

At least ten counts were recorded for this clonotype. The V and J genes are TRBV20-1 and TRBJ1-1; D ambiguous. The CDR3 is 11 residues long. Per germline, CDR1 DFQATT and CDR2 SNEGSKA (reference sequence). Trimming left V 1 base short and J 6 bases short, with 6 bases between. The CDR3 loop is CSARVLPEAFF. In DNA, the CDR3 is TGCAGTGCTAGAGTTTTGCCTGAAGCTTTCTTT.

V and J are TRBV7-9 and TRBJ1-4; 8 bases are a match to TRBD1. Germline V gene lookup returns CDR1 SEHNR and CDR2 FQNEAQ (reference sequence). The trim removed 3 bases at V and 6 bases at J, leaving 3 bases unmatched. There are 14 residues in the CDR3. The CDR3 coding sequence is TGTGCCAGCAGCTTGAGGACAGGGTATGAAAAACTGTTTTTT. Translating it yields CASSLRTGYEKLFF.